This T cell receptor beta chain was found in a study of T cell responses to AZD1222 COVID-19 vaccine. The germline V gene has CDR1 MNHEY and CDR2 SVGAGI. This CDR3 spans 14 amino acids. V shed 10 bases, J shed 2 bases, and the junction held 7 bases outside the gene matches. Generated by immunoSEQ multiplex PCR, the TCRdb table keeps only in-frame clones and is missing some. The sample holds approximately 57,000 clones, approximately 84% seen once. The J gene is TRBJ2-3, the V gene TRBV6-5, with TRBD2 matching over 9 bases. The receptor comes from an adult in good health. Sequences were derived from peripheral blood, sampled on day 0 of AZD1222 vaccination. The CDR3 region is CATRLAAITDTQYF. The DNA of the CDR3 is TGTGCCACACGACTAGCGGCAATCACAGATACGCAGTATTTT.